This T cell receptor (beta chain) was sequenced in a study of graft-versus-host responses after intestinal transplantation. Study in general: Recipients underwent multivisceral, liver-intestinal, or isolated intestinal transplants. Tacrolimus plus steroids were given to all recipients for roughly three years, preceded by anti-thymocyte globulin induction. Study-wide results and limits: After transplant, early declines in HvG clones were associated with peak levels of circulating GvH clones. Graft-versus-host to host-versus-graft clonal ratios in allografts were high in patients with graft-donor T cell macrochimerism.

This clone was observed a handful of times. Its antigen is not identified. Germline CDR1 is LGHNA and CDR2 is YSLEER. Trimming removed 0 bases at V and 8 bases at J, with 13 bases between. The CDR3 covers 14 residues. Sequencing used immunoSEQ multiplex PCR; TCRdb keeps in-frame clones, though not all of them. The table lists around 110,000 clones, 85% to 95% of them singletons, with about 0.2% in the top ten. The starting material was unstimulated CD4+ T cells sorted from spleen or lymph node cells, obtained before transplant. The chain has TRBV4-3 and TRBJ1-2; TRBD1 might be the D (6 bases). The receptor comes from a human donor who was the organ donor for an intestinal transplant. CDR3 bases: TGCGCCAGCAGCCAAGACAGGGGCGCGACGGGCTACACCTTC. Translating gives CASSQDRGATGYTF.